This T cell receptor (beta chain) was retrieved from a study of identical twins. Study-wide results and caveats: Excess twin sharing in beta out-of-frame sequences was weaker.

Losses at the gene ends were 4 bases for V and 0 bases for J; bases not matched to a gene: 9. From germline, CDR1 is MGHDK and CDR2 SYGVNS. This CDR3 is built from 17 residues. Template switching added a universal primer site, and cDNA bore unique molecular identifiers. One entry per CDR3 protein results from TCRdb running MiXCR on the 5' RACE reads. In the table there are about 530,000 distinct CDR3 sequences, approximately 16% of which are singletons. In this sample, this clonotype turned up a few times. Its target is unknown. This sample also appeared in a second study, on yellow fever vaccine responses in identical twins.

This clonotype was sampled from a woman aged 18-30 years in good health. This chain uses TRBV25-1 with TRBJ2-1; 7 bases agree with TRBD2. The sample consisted of CD4+ T cells sorted from blood. This CDR3 reads CASSAGGPLSSYNEQFF. The DNA for the CDR3 is TGTGCCAGCAGTGCGGGAGGCCCGCTTAGCTCCTACAATGAGCAGTTCTTC.